The present TCR beta chain was sequenced within a study of cytomegalovirus exposure and HLA in healthy donors. As for the study in general: Approximately 180 million T cells yielded some 120 million unique TCR beta sequences in earlier analysis. Study-level points and caveats: The classifier reportedly diagnosed cytomegalovirus status with high sensitivity and specificity. Across donors, most TCRs were seen rarely, yet some public ones were widespread. In vitro, a few CMV-associated chains proved specific for CMV antigens.

Trimming left V 2 bases short and J 6 bases short, with 33 bases between. CDR3 length equals 21 residues. Per germline, CDR1 SGDLS and CDR2 YYNGEE. Points on this clone: No antigen is known for it.

Primers for the PCR totalled 60 Vbeta and 13 Jbeta. The protocol was immunoSEQ multiplex PCR, while the TCRdb copy is restricted to in-frame clones and leaves out a portion. The table has some 130,000 clones, about four fifths seen once. The source is a young man in good health. Specimen: PBMCs. The chain is built from TRBV9 and TRBJ2-1; D uncertain. The CDR3 protein is CASSVTFQASWRSRGGNEQFF. The CDR3 bases are TGTGCCAGCAGCGTCACCTTCCAAGCGTCCTGGCGGAGCAGAGGTGGCAATGAGCAGTTCTTC. The variable domain in full, completed from reference TRBV9 and TRBJ2-1, reads DSGVTQTPKHLITATGQRVTLRCSPRSGDLSVYWYQQSLDQGLQFLIQYYNGEERAKGNILERFSAQQFPDLHSELNLSSLELGDSALYFCASSVTFQASWRSRGGNEQFFGPGTRLTVL.